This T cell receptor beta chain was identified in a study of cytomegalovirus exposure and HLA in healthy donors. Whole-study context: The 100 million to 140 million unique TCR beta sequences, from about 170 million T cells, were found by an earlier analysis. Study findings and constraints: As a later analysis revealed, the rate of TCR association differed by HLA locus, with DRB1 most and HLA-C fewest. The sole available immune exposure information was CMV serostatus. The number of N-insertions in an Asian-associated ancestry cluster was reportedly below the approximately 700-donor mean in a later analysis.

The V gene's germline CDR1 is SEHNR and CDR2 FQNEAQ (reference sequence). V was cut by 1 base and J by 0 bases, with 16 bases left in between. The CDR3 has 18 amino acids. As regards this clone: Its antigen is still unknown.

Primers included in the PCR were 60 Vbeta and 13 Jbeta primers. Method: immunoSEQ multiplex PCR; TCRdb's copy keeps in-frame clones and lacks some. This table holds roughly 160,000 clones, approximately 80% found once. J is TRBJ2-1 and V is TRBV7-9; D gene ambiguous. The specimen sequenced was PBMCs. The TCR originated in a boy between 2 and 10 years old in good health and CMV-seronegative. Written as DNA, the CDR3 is TGTGCCAGCAGCTTAGTTCGTAGGAGCGACCACTCCTACAATGAGCAGTTCTTC. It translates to CASSLVRRSDHSYNEQFF.